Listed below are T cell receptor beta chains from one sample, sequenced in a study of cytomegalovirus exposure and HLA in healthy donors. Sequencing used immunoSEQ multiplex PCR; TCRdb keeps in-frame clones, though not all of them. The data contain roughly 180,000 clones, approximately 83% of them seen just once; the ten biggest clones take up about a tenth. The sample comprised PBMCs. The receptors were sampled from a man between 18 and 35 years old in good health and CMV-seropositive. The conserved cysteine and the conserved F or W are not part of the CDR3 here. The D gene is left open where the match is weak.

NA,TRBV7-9,ASSLAGAETNTEAF
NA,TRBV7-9,ASSLEEVKAYEQY
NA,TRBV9,ASSPRTWGPQH
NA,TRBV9,ASSASGARGETQY
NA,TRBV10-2,ASSDPGRGGSTDTQY
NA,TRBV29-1,SVRGGSGETQY
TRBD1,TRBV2,ASSAHPGQMSYEQY
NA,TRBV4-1,ASSQGDLYEQF
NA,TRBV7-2,ASSLDGVTTDTQY
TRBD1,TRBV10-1,ASIPPGQGASEAF
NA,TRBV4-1,ASSQGRDTSYEQY
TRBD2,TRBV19,ASSIPGLAGDTGELF
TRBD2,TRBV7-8,ASSTLAGYEQY
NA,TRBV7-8,ASSENREYEQY
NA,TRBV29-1,SVVPDGGNQPQH
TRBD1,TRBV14,ASSQEFVSRGLDEQY
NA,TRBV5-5,ASSLEGVLNYGYT
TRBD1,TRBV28,ASRGTGKVEAF
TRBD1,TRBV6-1,ASSDADRVGEQY
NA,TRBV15,ATSRDRGPRREEAF
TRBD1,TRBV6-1,ASRDRQGSPYGYT
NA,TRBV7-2,ASSLVQWDNSPLH
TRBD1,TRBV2,ASSRQGENTEAF
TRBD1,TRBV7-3,ASSRTGGKGTGELF
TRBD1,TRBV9,ASSPARGQVEQY
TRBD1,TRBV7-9,ASSLDRGETQY
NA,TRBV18,ASSPPTGSTEAF
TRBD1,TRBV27,ASSPTAGTGFNQPQH
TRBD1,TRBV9,ASSAAPGQGYEQY
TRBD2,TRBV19,ASSITGGYEQY
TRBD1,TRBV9,ASSGEDRVGSPLH
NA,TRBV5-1,ASSFGAGALTQETQY
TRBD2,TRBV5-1,ASSHGTSGNNEQF
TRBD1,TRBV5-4,ASRFGQGKNYT
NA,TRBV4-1,ASSQERQVHYGYT
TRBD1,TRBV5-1,ASSLGQGIDEQY
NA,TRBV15,AARGQTVGERLF
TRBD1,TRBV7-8,ASSLARGQGADYGYT
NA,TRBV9,ASSQTGTSTDTQY
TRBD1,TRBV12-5,ASGVQGGNSPLH
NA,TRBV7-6,ASSLGGTRREGYT
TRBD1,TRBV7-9,ASSTRQGSKGTEAF
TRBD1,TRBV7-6,ASSLGNRGYYEQY
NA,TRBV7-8,ASSFAGGNQPQH
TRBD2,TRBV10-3,AISSRLSGERSSYEQY